This T cell receptor (beta chain) was captured in a study of T cells in Graves' hyperthyroidism and ophthalmopathy. The overall study: Pretreatment peripheral blood was obtained at initial diagnosis. Study-wide points: By a 13 V-J model, ophthalmopathy was set apart from stable hyperthyroidism.

V lost 7 bases and J 4 bases, leaving 13 bases between the germline ends. Germline values: CDR1 SQVTM, CDR2 ANQGSEA. The CDR3 runs 13 residues. Amplification targeted TCR beta CDR3 regions from RNA transcripts. Using the HTBI primer set, a first-round RT-PCR was run on the TCR CDR3. TCRdb fed the multiplex PCR reads into MiXCR, producing one record per CDR3 protein. Among 650,000 to 750,000 distinct CDR3 sequences, approximately 15% were seen once, and the ten largest hold around 9.6%. Patients aged 18 to 65 had newly diagnosed hyperthyroidism of under 2 months' duration. Exclusion followed for patients with uncontrolled infection, other autoimmune disease, pregnancy or lactation. In its sample, this clonotype was seen a few times. Its specificity is not known.

V is TRBV29-1 and J is TRBJ2-2; D might be TRBD1 (5 bases). The source material was blood. This receptor was taken from a woman younger than 35 with Graves' hyperthyroidism. CDR3 bases: TGCAGCGCCTTCAGGGAAGGCACCGGGGAGCTGTTTTTT. Its protein product is CSAFREGTGELFF.